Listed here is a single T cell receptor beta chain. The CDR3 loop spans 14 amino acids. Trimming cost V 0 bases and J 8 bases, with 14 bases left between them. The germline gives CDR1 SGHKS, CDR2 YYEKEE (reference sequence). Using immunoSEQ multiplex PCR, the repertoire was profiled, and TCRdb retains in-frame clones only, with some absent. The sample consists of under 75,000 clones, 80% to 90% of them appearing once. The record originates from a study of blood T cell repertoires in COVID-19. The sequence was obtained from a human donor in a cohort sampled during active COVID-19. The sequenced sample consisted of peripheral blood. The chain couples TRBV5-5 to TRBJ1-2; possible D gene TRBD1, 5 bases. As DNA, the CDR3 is TGTGCCAGCAGCTTGGATTCAGGGTCAGACGGCTACACCTTC. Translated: CASSLDSGSDGYTF.